A single sample is the source of the 5 T cell receptor beta chains below, sequenced in a study of CD8+CD57+ T cells in acquired aplastic anemia. CD8+CD57+ cell expansion had been shown by flow cytometry in patients chosen for sequencing. CDR3 and TCR beta VDJ profiling relied on a genomic DNA template. TCRdb independently ran MiXCR on the reads; one entry per CDR3 protein. The sample has 400,000 to 600,000 distinct CDR3 sequences, around a third seen once. The sequenced sample consisted of sorted CD4+, CD8+, or CD8+CD57+ T cells (not recorded which) from PBMCs. The receptors here all came from a human donor with aplastic anemia.

V and J are TRBV20-1 and TRBJ2-7; 13 bases match TRBD2. Germline V gene data show CDR1 as DFQATT and CDR2 as SNEGSKA (reference sequence). J was trimmed by 1 base and V by 6 bases; bases with no gene match: 15. The CDR3 contains 18 residues. Written as DNA, the CDR3 is TGCAGTGCAAAGTCGGGGACTAGCGGGATTCCACTGTCCTACGAGCAGTACTTC. Translated, it gives CSAKSGTSGIPLSYEQYF.

In this sample, this clonotype turned up many times. The chain links TRBV2 to TRBJ2-5; D is perhaps TRBD1 (5 bases). This CDR3 contains 12 residues. V gave up 3 bases and J gave up 4 bases, with 6 bases separating them. Germline CDR1 and CDR2: SNHLY and FYNNEI. The CDR3: CASSETVETQYF. The DNA for the CDR3 is TGTGCCAGCAGTGAGACAGTAGAGACCCAGTACTTC.

The table lists this clonotype with many counts. The chain recombines TRBV10-1 with TRBJ2-7; D is perhaps TRBD1 or TRBD2 (6 bases each). Deletions cut 5 bases from V and 5 bases from J, with 19 bases between. The CDR3 consists of 15 residues. Germline lookup yields CDR1 WNHNN and CDR2 SYGVQD (reference sequence). CDR3 protein: CASSKGGSTLHEQYF. CDR3 sequence (DNA): TGCGCCAGCAGTAAGGGGGGCTCCACCCTCCACGAGCAGTACTTC.

This clonotype has only a few counts. V and J are TRBV25-1 and TRBJ2-7; D uncertain. Germline V gene sequence: CDR1 MGHDK, CDR2 SYGVNS. The V end was cut by 6 bases, the J end by 0 bases, with 12 bases between. The CDR3 is made up of 14 amino acids. CDR3 DNA: TGTGCCAGCAGCCAAGGTCACAGCTCCTACGAGCAGTACTTC. This encodes CASSQGHSSYEQYF.

This clonotype showed up just a few times. CDR3 coding DNA: TGTGCCACCAGCCCCCGGACTAGCTCTGCGACCCAGTACTTC. This encodes CATSPRTSSATQYF. The V call is TRBV15, the J call TRBJ2-5, with TRBD2 identical over 8 bases. The length of the CDR3 is 14 residues. V gave up 5 bases and J gave up 7 bases; unmatched junction bases: 9. Germline V gives CDR1 LNHNV, CDR2 YYDKDF (reference sequence).